This T cell receptor (beta chain) was captured by sequencing in a study of blood T cells in healthy people across ages. The overall study: Every two T cells gave about one barcoded beta molecule via template switching. Notes on the study in general: A greater number of naive CD4+ cells and higher diversity distinguished long-lived donors from aged donors.

Sample donors were healthy Caucasian individuals that came from Russia, aged roughly 6 to 95. With a J-beta primer mix and a sample-barcoded 5' primer, a second PCR ran roughly 6 to 11 cycles. TCRdb re-called the 5' RACE reads with MiXCR, one entry per CDR3 protein. Among around 1.1 million distinct CDR3 sequences listed, about two fifths were seen once. This clonotype was counted between two and nine times. Its antigen is undetermined. Germline CDR1 is LGHNT and CDR2 is FRNRAP. J gave up 2 bases and V 6 bases, and 4 bases lay outside the gene matches. CDR3 length: 14 residues. V usage is TRBV12-5 and J usage is TRBJ2-7; 10 bases line up with TRBD1. What was sequenced was blood. The receptor's source is a man aged 18 to 30 in good health. For the CDR3, the DNA is TGTGCTAGTGGGGGGACAGGGGTCCCCTACGAGCAGTACTTC. It is translated as CASGGTGVPYEQYF.